Presented here are 18 T cell receptor beta chains from one specimen sequenced in a study of T cell responses to AZD1222 COVID-19 vaccine. Data came from immunoSEQ multiplex PCR; TCRdb stores just in-frame clones and leaves some out. The sample has about 92,000 clones; roughly 90% are singletons. Here the sequenced sample was peripheral blood, taken on day 0 of AZD1222 vaccination. The receptors come from an adult in good health.

This clone was seen more than once but under ten times. V and J are TRBV7-3 and TRBJ2-3; D is ambiguous. Per the germline V gene, CDR1 is SGHTA and CDR2 is FQGTGA. The length of the CDR3 is 14 residues. Trimming cost V 3 bases and J 2 bases, with 9 bases left between them. The CDR3: CASSFLDNTDTQYF. The DNA of the CDR3 is TGTGCCAGCAGCTTTCTCGATAACACAGATACGCAGTATTTT.

The V call is TRBV9, the J call TRBJ1-2, with no clear D. Between the trimmed V and J ends, which lost 0 bases and 5 bases, there was a span of 11 bases. CDR1 and CDR2 (germline): SGDLS, YYNGEE. The CDR3 totals 14 residues. The CDR3 protein is CASSVDPEGYGYTF. The DNA for the CDR3 is TGTGCCAGCAGCGTAGATCCCGAGGGATATGGCTACACCTTC. The full variable domain, with the rest looked up from reference TRBV9 and TRBJ1-2, is DSGVTQTPKHLITATGQRVTLRCSPRSGDLSVYWYQQSLDQGLQFLIQYYNGEERAKGNILERFSAQQFPDLHSELNLSSLELGDSALYFCASSVDPEGYGYTFGSGTRLTVV.

This chain joins TRBV4-2 and TRBJ2-5; D not certain. V lost 0 bases and J 5 bases, leaving 13 bases between the germline ends. The germline V gene encodes CDR1 LGHNA and CDR2 YNFKEQ. The CDR3 totals 15 residues. The CDR3 DNA is TGTGCCAGCAGCCAAGAGGTCGCCGCCCGGGAGACCCAGTACTTC. Translating it yields CASSQEVAARETQYF.

The gene calls are TRBV29-1 and TRBJ2-7; D is possibly TRBD1 (6 bases). V gave up 4 bases and J gave up 7 bases, with 20 bases separating them. Germline V lookup: CDR1 SQVTM, CDR2 ANQGSEA. The CDR3 consists of 14 residues. The CDR3 region is CSVVGAGVIGEQYF. The CDR3 DNA reads as TGCAGCGTTGTGGGTGCAGGGGTGATCGGGGAGCAGTACTTC.

This chain joins TRBV3-1 (or the pseudogene TRBV3-2) and TRBJ2-7; D is ambiguous. The CDR3 has 16 amino acids. V was clipped by 1 base and J by 0 bases, with 13 bases between them. Germline loops: CDR1 LGHDT, CDR2 YNNKEL (reference sequence). CDR3 coding DNA: TGTGCCAGCAGCCAAGTTAGTGGGTTGAGCTCCTACGAGCAGTACTTC. Translating gives CASSQVSGLSSYEQYF.

CDR3 sequence reads: CASSPVIITTGGNYGYTF. The CDR3 DNA is TGTGCCAGCAGCCCAGTAATAATAACCACAGGGGGCAACTATGGCTACACCTTC. The chain employs TRBV7-8 and TRBJ1-2; 9 nucleotides agree with TRBD1. V dropped 5 bases and J dropped 2; count of bases not matched to a gene: 15. Germline assignment: CDR1 SGHVS and CDR2 FQNEAQ. The CDR3 sequence is 18 residues long.

This rearrangement joins TRBV19 to TRBJ2-7; D ambiguous. The V end was cut by 5 bases, the J end by 4 bases, with 12 bases between. The CDR3 spans 13 residues. Germline V gene lookup returns CDR1 LNHDA and CDR2 SQIVND (reference sequence). CDR3 bases: TGTGCCAGTAGTTGGCAGGCCTCGTACGAGCAGTACTTC. It encodes CASSWQASYEQYF.

The gene calls are TRBV5-6 and TRBJ2-7; D ambiguous. There are 14 residues in the CDR3. Looked up from germline, CDR1 is SGHDT and CDR2 is YYEEEE. V was cut by 0 bases and J by 5 bases, with 12 bases left in between. CDR3 in DNA: TGTGCCAGCAGCTTGGCGGCTCCTGGGAACGAGCAGTACTTC. As protein: CASSLAAPGNEQYF.

CDR3 in DNA: TGTGCCAGCACTCCCTATGGGGACAGGGAGTACCAAGAGACCCAGTACTTC. It yields the protein CASTPYGDREYQETQYF. The gene calls are TRBV21-1 and TRBJ2-5; the D call TRBD1 from the table was never checked on the DNA. TRBV21-1 is labeled a pseudogene. The CDR3 covers 17 residues.

The V and J genes are TRBV6-5 and TRBJ1-1; weak D call: TRBD1 (5 bases). The V and J ends lost 2 bases and 8 bases respectively, with 12 bases between them. The germline CDR1 and CDR2 sequences are MNHEY and SVGAGI. The CDR3 extends over 13 amino acids. CDR3 bases: TGTGCCAGCAGTTACGACGCGACAGCCGAAGCTTTCTTT. This gives the protein CASSYDATAEAFF.

This chain links TRBV30 with TRBJ2-7; 10 nucleotides agree with TRBD2. Germline V gives CDR1 GTSNPN, CDR2 SVGIG (reference sequence). J lost 0 bases, V lost 6 bases, and 2 bases had no gene match. The CDR3 has 13 amino acids. The CDR3 protein is CACPSGSSYEQYF. The CDR3, as DNA: TGTGCCTGTCCTAGCGGGAGCTCCTACGAGCAGTACTTC.

The CDR3: CASSSGGTSGSINEQYF. CDR3 nucleotide sequence: TGTGCCAGCAGCTCGGGGGGGACTAGCGGGAGTATCAACGAGCAGTACTTC. This chain links TRBV7-9 with TRBJ2-7; 14 bases are shared with TRBD2. The germline V gene has CDR1 SEHNR and CDR2 FQNEAQ (reference sequence). CDR3 length: 17 residues. Unmatched junction bases numbered 10, after V lost 4 bases and J lost 5 bases.

The chain uses TRBV30 and TRBJ1-5, with D possibly being TRBD1 (6 bases). This CDR3 spans 13 amino acids. Trimming took 1 base from V and 3 from J, leaving 7 bases between them. The germline gives CDR1 GTSNPN, CDR2 SVGIG (reference sequence). The CDR3 nucleotides read TGTGCCTGGAGTGGGACAGACAATCAGCCCCAGCATTTT. Its protein product is CAWSGTDNQPQHF.

This clone was recorded once. Other DNA sequences within the sample encode an identical CDR3. This sequence joins TRBV5-1 and TRBJ2-5; D remains ambiguous. The germline CDR1 and CDR2 sequences are SGHRS and YFSETQ. The CDR3 loop spans 11 amino acids. Trimming stripped 3 bases from V and 1 base from J, with 1 base between. CDR3 amino acids: CASSSQETQYF. The CDR3 bases are TGCGCCAGCAGCTCCCAAGAGACCCAGTACTTC.

The CDR3 here is CASSQGERTQYF. As DNA, the CDR3 is TGTGCCAGCAGCCAAGGGGAACGGACGCAGTATTTT. The V and J genes are TRBV3-1 (or the pseudogene TRBV3-2) and TRBJ2-3; D not resolved. Germline V lookup: CDR1 LGHDT, CDR2 YNNKEL (reference sequence). The CDR3 covers 12 residues. V dropped 1 base and J dropped 9 bases, with 8 bases sitting between them.

The chain recombines TRBV27 with TRBJ2-5, with D perhaps matching TRBD1 or TRBD2 (6 bases each). This CDR3 region has 13 residues. The germline V gene encodes CDR1 MNHEY and CDR2 SMNVEV (reference sequence). The V end was cut by 3 bases, the J end by 6 bases, with 11 bases between. CDR3: CASSLEGDQTQYF. The CDR3 coding sequence is TGTGCCAGCAGTTTGGAGGGGGATCAGACCCAGTACTTC.

The chain employs TRBV18 and TRBJ2-3; D remains ambiguous. V gave up 4 bases and J gave up 3 bases, with 5 bases separating them. Germline V gives CDR1 KGHSH, CDR2 LQKENI. The CDR3 extends over 12 amino acids. CDR3 in amino acids: CASSLGTDTQYF. Here the CDR3 DNA reads TGTGCCAGCTCACTGGGAACAGATACGCAGTATTTT.

J is TRBJ2-2 and V is TRBV2; the match to TRBD2 covers 9 bases. V shed 5 bases and J 3 bases; nucleotides not matched to a gene: 7. Looked up from germline, CDR1 is SNHLY and CDR2 is FYNNEI. The CDR3 is 16 residues long. CDR3 residues: CASSSPGLAYTGELFF. CDR3 in DNA: TGTGCCAGCAGTTCTCCGGGACTAGCTTACACCGGGGAGCTGTTTTTT.